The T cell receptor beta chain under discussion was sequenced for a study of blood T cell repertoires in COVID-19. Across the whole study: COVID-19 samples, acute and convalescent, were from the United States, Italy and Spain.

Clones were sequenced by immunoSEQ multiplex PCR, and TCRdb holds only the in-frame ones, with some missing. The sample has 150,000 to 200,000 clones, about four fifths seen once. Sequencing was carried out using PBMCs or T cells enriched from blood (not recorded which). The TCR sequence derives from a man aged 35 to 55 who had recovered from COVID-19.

The CDR3 nucleotides read TGTGCCAGCAGCTGGCCGGGACAGGGAAAAGGCTACACCTTC. Translation gives CASSWPGQGKGYTF. This chain uses TRBV5-4 with TRBJ1-2, with 9 bases fitting TRBD1. The CDR3 runs 14 residues. V was clipped by 3 bases and J by 8 bases; unmatched bases: 8. From germline, CDR1 is SGHNT and CDR2 YYREEE (reference sequence).